This entry lists 22 T cell receptor beta chains sequenced from one sample in a study of cytomegalovirus exposure and HLA in healthy donors. PCR was performed using 60 Vbeta and 13 Jbeta primers. The table came from immunoSEQ multiplex PCR; TCRdb's copy has only in-frame clones and leaves some out. The sample yields some 120,000 clones, 65% to 85% seen once. The sample comprised PBMCs. Receptors originate from a man in his fifties or sixties in good health and CMV-seronegative.

This clone occurred once. The chain is built from TRBV9 and TRBJ2-3; no reliable D call. Trimming cost V 0 bases and J 6 bases, with 8 bases left between them. The CDR3 sequence is 13 residues long. Germline values: CDR1 SGDLS, CDR2 YYNGEE. In nucleotides, the CDR3 is TGTGCCAGCAGCGTAGAAATGTCGGATACGCAGTATTTT. Encoded protein: CASSVEMSDTQYF.

The chain combines TRBV25-1 with TRBJ1-2; possible D gene TRBD1, 6 bases. The germline CDR1 and CDR2 sequences are MGHDK and SYGVNS. The V and J ends lost 0 bases and 4 bases respectively, with 15 bases between them. The CDR3 sequence is 16 residues long. CDR3 DNA: TGTGCCAGCAGTGAATACCCACAAGGGGGAGTCTATGGCTACACCTTC. Translation gives CASSEYPQGGVYGYTF.

This clone was detected a few times. The chain couples TRBV5-6 to TRBJ2-2; 9 bases map to TRBD1. Germline CDR1 is SGHDT and CDR2 is YYEEEE. The CDR3 length is 16 residues. Losses at the gene ends were 4 bases for V and 5 bases for J; bases not matched to a gene: 9. CDR3 loop: CASSTPGTGITGELFF. The CDR3 DNA reads as TGTGCCAGCAGCACCCCCGGGACAGGGATAACCGGGGAGCTGTTTTTT.

The chain has TRBV28 and TRBJ1-2, with D perhaps matching TRBD1 (5 bases). V was pared by 6 bases and J by 4 bases, with 15 bases between. This CDR3 spans 14 amino acids. Per the germline V gene, CDR1 is MDHEN and CDR2 is SYDVKM. In DNA form, the CDR3 reads TGTGCCAGCAGGCTCCCTGGGGCAGTCTATGGCTACACCTTC. Protein product: CASRLPGAVYGYTF.

The rearrangement uses TRBV30 and TRBJ1-4; no firm D call. Per germline, CDR1 GTSNPN and CDR2 SVGIG (reference sequence). V was cut by 1 base and J by 5 bases, with 8 bases left in between. This CDR3 is 13 amino acids long. In nucleotides, the CDR3 is TGTGCCTGGAGTGACAGTGCAAATGAAAAACTGTTTTTT. The encoded protein is CAWSDSANEKLFF. The full variable domain, its missing parts supplied by reference TRBV30 and TRBJ1-4, is SQTIHQWPATLVQPVGSPLSLECTVEGTSNPNLYWYRQAAGRGLQLLFYSVGIGQISSEVPQNLSASRPQDRQFILSSKKLLLSDSGFYLCAWSDSANEKLFFGSGTQLSVL.

The J gene is TRBJ1-5, the V gene TRBV30, with D tentatively TRBD1 (6 bases). V was trimmed by 2 bases and J by 7 bases, leaving 12 bases between them. The CDR3 totals 13 residues. Germline lookup yields CDR1 GTSNPN and CDR2 SVGIG (reference sequence). The CDR3, as DNA: TGTGCCTGGAGTAGTCAGGGGAAGCAGCCCCAGCATTTT. Translation: CAWSSQGKQPQHF.

The chain links TRBV2 to TRBJ2-3; D unclear. V lost 9 bases to trimming and J lost 4 bases, with 14 bases between them. The CDR3 spans 13 residues. Germline-derived CDR1 and CDR2 are SNHLY and FYNNEI. The CDR3 reads CARSSGKADTQYF. The CDR3 region has the DNA TGTGCCAGGTCTAGTGGTAAAGCAGATACGCAGTATTTT.

This clone was seen a few times. This chain joins TRBV7-9 and TRBJ2-7, with D possibly matching TRBD1 (5 bases). Germline CDR1 is SEHNR and CDR2 is FQNEAQ (reference sequence). The CDR3 spans 14 residues. V gave up 5 bases and J gave up 5 bases, with 16 bases separating them. For the CDR3, the DNA is TGTGCCAGCAGCCCCACGCAGGGTAGGCACGAGCAGTACTTC. Its translation: CASSPTQGRHEQYF.

The J gene is TRBJ1-5, the V gene TRBV6-1; a possible D gene is TRBD1 (6 bases). Germline V gene sequence: CDR1 MNHNS, CDR2 SASEGT. V dropped 2 bases and J dropped 0 bases, with 11 bases sitting between them. The CDR3 runs to 16 residues. CDR3: CASSELTGYSNQPQHF. The CDR3 DNA sequence: TGTGCCAGCAGTGAACTCACAGGGTATAGCAATCAGCCCCAGCATTTT.

This rearrangement joins TRBV18 to TRBJ2-1; TRBD2 aligns across 11 bases. The V gene end was trimmed by 8 bases and the J gene end by 6 bases; junction bases not matched to a gene: 6. Germline V gene lookup returns CDR1 KGHSH and CDR2 LQKENI. The CDR3 runs 14 residues. The CDR3 sequence: CASQLAGGPNEQFF. In DNA form, the CDR3 reads TGTGCCAGCCAATTAGCGGGAGGGCCCAATGAGCAGTTCTTC.

CDR3 sequence reads: CASAAAGPTDTQYF. The CDR3 DNA is TGTGCCAGTGCAGCGGCAGGCCCCACAGATACGCAGTATTTT. The gene calls are TRBV28 and TRBJ2-3, with a weak D call TRBD2 (5 bases). Trimming left V 9 bases short and J 2 bases short, with 15 bases between. Germline-derived CDR1 and CDR2 are MDHEN and SYDVKM. The CDR3 has 14 residues.

The V call is TRBV15, the J call TRBJ2-3; D is unclear. V was shortened by 4 bases and J by 1 base, with 9 bases between the two germline ends. Germline assignment: CDR1 LNHNV and CDR2 YYDKDF (reference sequence). This CDR3 has 14 amino acids. CDR3 nucleotide sequence: TGTGCCACCAGCAACCCCCCGGGCACAGATACGCAGTATTTT. Translating gives CATSNPPGTDTQYF. The complete variable domain, with remaining parts taken from reference TRBV15 and TRBJ2-3, reads DAMVIQNPRYQVTQFGKPVTLSCSQTLNHNVMYWYQQKSSQAPKLLFHYYDKDFNNEADTPDNFQSRRPNTSFCFLDIRSPGLGDTAMYLCATSNPPGTDTQYFGPGTRLTVL.

The rearrangement uses TRBV20-1 and TRBJ2-7; D uncertain. V was clipped by 3 bases and J by 7 bases, with 10 bases between them. Germline CDR1 and CDR2: DFQATT and SNEGSKA (reference sequence). The CDR3 has 11 residues. This chain's CDR3 is CSASPRVEQYF. As DNA, the CDR3 is TGCAGTGCTAGCCCCCGGGTAGAGCAGTACTTC.

The chain combines TRBV7-6 with TRBJ2-5; 10 nucleotides align to TRBD2. V was clipped by 5 bases and J by 5 bases; unmatched bases: 11. The germline CDR1 and CDR2 sequences are SGHVS and FNYEAQ. The CDR3 is 16 residues long. The CDR3 is CASSRGGLAGAETQYF. The CDR3 nucleotides read TGTGCCAGCAGCAGGGGGGGTCTAGCGGGAGCCGAGACCCAGTACTTC.

This clone was picked up one time. The rearrangement joins TRBV19 to TRBJ2-1; 7 nucleotides agree with TRBD1. Per the germline V gene, CDR1 is LNHDA and CDR2 is SQIVND (reference sequence). J gave up 5 bases and V 4 bases, and 5 bases lay outside the gene matches. The CDR3 sequence is 14 residues long. For the CDR3, the DNA is TGTGCCAGTAGTACTCCGGGACAGCACAATGAGCAGTTCTTC. Protein: CASSTPGQHNEQFF.

In this sample, this clone turned up a few times. The chain is built from TRBV19 and TRBJ2-1, with D tentatively TRBD1 (5 bases). The ends were cut back, 0 bases at V and 2 bases at J, with 14 bases in the middle. The CDR3 is made up of 17 amino acids. The germline CDR1 and CDR2 sequences are LNHDA and SQIVND (reference sequence). The CDR3 loop is CASSIEKGQGPYNEQFF. DNA for the CDR3: TGTGCCAGTAGTATAGAAAAAGGCCAGGGTCCCTACAATGAGCAGTTCTTC.

V usage is TRBV29-1 and J usage is TRBJ2-5, with D possibly being TRBD2 (5 bases). This CDR3 region has 13 residues. Germline CDR1 SQVTM, CDR2 ANQGSEA. Trimming left V 8 bases short and J 5 bases short, with 18 bases between. The CDR3 DNA follows: TGCAGCAGCCGGGAACTGGCTGGCGAGACCCAGTACTTC. This translates into CSSRELAGETQYF.

This clone appeared a few times. V and J are TRBV28 and TRBJ2-7; a weak D match, TRBD2 (6 bases). V dropped 5 bases and J dropped 2 bases, with 16 bases sitting between them. The CDR3 runs 15 residues. The germline V gene has CDR1 MDHEN and CDR2 SYDVKM. For the CDR3, the DNA is TGTGCCAGCAGTCCCCCTCGCGGGAACACCTACGAGCAGTACTTC. This gives the protein CASSPPRGNTYEQYF.

This clone was counted only a few times. The chain links TRBV7-9 to TRBJ2-2; 7 bases map to TRBD1. With 2 bases clipped from V and 1 base from J, the junction kept 1 base outside the gene matches. From germline, CDR1 is SEHNR and CDR2 FQNEAQ (reference sequence). The CDR3 is 15 residues long. The CDR3 coding sequence is TGTGCCAGCAGCTTAAGACAGGGGAACACCGGGGAGCTGTTTTTT. Residues: CASSLRQGNTGELFF.

This chain links TRBV18 with TRBJ1-4; TRBD1 is a possible D gene (5 bases). Germline-derived CDR1 and CDR2 are KGHSH and LQKENI. CDR3 length equals 14 residues. Trimming shortened V by 3 bases and J by 7 bases, and 12 bases separated the two germline ends. The CDR3 nucleotides are TGTGCCAGCTCACCTTTAGGGGATGTTGAAAAACTGTTTTTT. It specifies CASSPLGDVEKLFF.

The chain has TRBV10-1 and TRBJ2-2; the match to TRBD1 covers 7 bases. CDR1 is WNHNN, CDR2 SYGVQD, per germline (reference sequence). This CDR3 is 15 amino acids long. J gave up 0 bases and V 6 bases, and 4 bases lay outside the gene matches. This chain's CDR3 is CASRPGTANTGELFF. The CDR3 DNA reads as TGCGCCAGCAGACCCGGGACAGCGAACACCGGGGAGCTGTTTTTT.

The CDR3 bases are TGTGCCAGCGGGGAGGGAGGGTCCCAAGAGACCCAGTACTTC. Protein sequence: CASGEGGSQETQYF. The V and J genes are TRBV7-2 and TRBJ2-5, with 7 bases lining up with TRBD2. Germline V gene lookup returns CDR1 SGHTA and CDR2 FQGNSA. With 8 bases clipped from V and 1 base from J, the junction kept 7 bases outside the gene matches. The length of the CDR3 is 14 residues.